These 25 T cell receptor beta chains came from one sample sequenced in a study of T cell responses to AZD1222 COVID-19 vaccine. Generated by immunoSEQ multiplex PCR, the TCRdb table keeps only in-frame clones and is missing some. The sample records under 35,000 clones, just over 85% being singletons. The sample in question was peripheral blood, obtained 28 days after the second AZD1222 dose. The origin of the receptors is an adult who received the AZD1222 COVID-19 vaccine.

The rearrangement links TRBV7-9 to TRBJ1-1, with unresolved D. Germline V gene data show CDR1 as SEHNR and CDR2 as FQNEAQ (reference sequence). V was cut by 4 bases and J by 3 bases, with 6 bases left in between. This CDR3 is 12 amino acids long. CDR3 sequence (DNA): TGTGCCAGCAGCTATGGCGACACTGAAGCTTTCTTT. Translation: CASSYGDTEAFF.

This chain connects TRBV3-1 (or the pseudogene TRBV3-2) to TRBJ2-7, with TRBD1 matching over 12 bases. J lost 7 bases, V lost 4 bases, and 5 bases had no gene match. CDR1 is LGHDT and CDR2 is YNNKEL in the germline V gene (reference sequence). The CDR3 loop spans 14 amino acids. The CDR3 spells CASSPGTGGYEQYF. The CDR3 region has the DNA TGTGCCAGCAGCCCCGGGACAGGGGGCTATGAGCAGTACTTC.

V gene TRBV28 combines with J gene TRBJ1-2; 9 bases match TRBD1. The V gene's germline CDR1 is MDHEN and CDR2 SYDVKM. V gave up 5 bases and J gave up 4 bases; unmatched junction bases: 5. This CDR3 has 14 amino acids. The CDR3 coding sequence is TGTGCCAGCAGTGCCGGGACAGGGCCCTATGGCTACACCTTC. It is translated as CASSAGTGPYGYTF.

The chain recombines TRBV7-9 with TRBJ1-4, with D unresolved. CDR3 length: 14 amino acids. V dropped 5 bases and J dropped 8 bases, with 15 bases sitting between them. Per the germline V gene, CDR1 is SEHNR and CDR2 is FQNEAQ (reference sequence). As DNA, the CDR3 is TGTGCCAGCAGCCCGCCGGGGAAACGAGAAAAACTGTTTTTT. It specifies CASSPPGKREKLFF.

This chain joins TRBV29-1 and TRBJ2-7; D gene unclear. Between the trimmed V and J ends, which lost 4 bases and 5 bases, there was a span of 12 bases. This CDR3 is built from 12 residues. The germline V gene encodes CDR1 SQVTM and CDR2 ANQGSEA. This CDR3 reads CSVAPAVNEQYF. The CDR3 DNA follows: TGCAGCGTTGCCCCCGCCGTTAACGAGCAGTACTTC.

This chain connects TRBV6-4 to TRBJ2-1, with D perhaps TRBD1 (5 bases). Germline V gene sequence: CDR1 MRHNA, CDR2 SNTAGT. V gave up 7 bases and J gave up 8 bases, with 15 bases separating them. The length of the CDR3 is 13 residues. The CDR3 nucleotides are TGTGCCAGCAAAGGGCAGGGTGATGATGAGCAGTTCTTC. As protein: CASKGQGDDEQFF.

The V and J genes are TRBV6-5 and TRBJ1-4; 12 nucleotides agree with TRBD1. CDR1 is MNHEY and CDR2 is SVGAGI in the germline V gene. Losses at the gene ends were 0 bases for V and 7 bases for J; bases not matched to a gene: 3. The CDR3 loop spans 16 amino acids. CDR3 in amino acids: CASSYSPGQGAEKLFF. DNA for the CDR3: TGTGCCAGCAGTTACTCACCGGGACAGGGGGCTGAAAAACTGTTTTTT.

The genes are TRBV11-2 and TRBJ2-2; 11 bases agree with TRBD2. Germline lookup yields CDR1 SGHAT and CDR2 FQNNGV. The CDR3 length is 14 residues. The V gene end was trimmed by 8 bases and the J gene end by 6 bases; junction bases not matched to a gene: 5. The CDR3 coding sequence is TGTGCCAGCGGAGTGGGACTAGCGGCCGGGGAGCTGTTTTTT. This encodes CASGVGLAAGELFF.

This chain links TRBV2 with TRBJ1-2, with D tentatively TRBD1 (5 bases). Trimming stripped 0 bases from V and 4 bases from J, with 15 bases between. CDR3 length: 16 amino acids. Germline CDR1 SNHLY, CDR2 FYNNEI. CDR3 sequence (DNA): TGTGCCAGCAGTGAAGCGCTTGGGGGGGGATCCTATGGCTACACCTTC. This encodes CASSEALGGGSYGYTF.

V and J are TRBV7-9 and TRBJ1-2; 7 nucleotides align to TRBD1. CDR1 and CDR2 from the germline V gene are SEHNR and FQNEAQ (reference sequence). This CDR3 has 15 residues. Trimming removed 4 bases from V and 4 bases from J; junction bases left unmatched: 9. The CDR3 DNA is TGTGCCAGCAGCTCCCAGGCCAGGGGGATCTATGGCTACACCTTC. It is translated as CASSSQARGIYGYTF.

This chain joins TRBV24-1 and TRBJ2-7; 7 positions match TRBD1. Looked up from germline, CDR1 is KGHDR and CDR2 is SFDVKD. This CDR3 is 16 amino acids long. Trimming cost V 5 bases and J 3 bases; bases outside gene matches: 12. The CDR3 region has the DNA TGTGCCACCAGTGGAGGTGGGGACAGAGGCCACTACGAGCAGTACTTC. This encodes CATSGGGDRGHYEQYF.

The chain carries TRBV19 and TRBJ1-1; 7 nucleotides match TRBD1. The CDR3 has 16 residues. J was trimmed by 0 bases and V by 6 bases; bases with no gene match: 10. Germline CDR1 and CDR2: LNHDA and SQIVND (reference sequence). CDR3 coding DNA: TGTGCCAGTAGCGTTGGGACAGCACTCATGAACACTGAAGCTTTCTTT. Its protein product is CASSVGTALMNTEAFF.

This chain joins TRBV10-1 and TRBJ2-1, with 8 positions matching TRBD2. J lost 4 bases, V lost 5 bases, and 4 bases had no gene match. CDR3 size: 14 residues. The germline V gene encodes CDR1 WNHNN and CDR2 SYGVQD (reference sequence). CDR3 loop: CASSLAGRYNEQFF. CDR3 nucleotide sequence: TGCGCCAGCAGTTTAGCGGGAAGGTACAATGAGCAGTTCTTC.

This rearrangement joins TRBV2 to TRBJ2-4, with 7 positions matching TRBD2. The CDR3 is 16 residues long. CDR1 is SNHLY and CDR2 is FYNNEI in the germline V gene. The J segment lost 2 bases and the V segment lost 2 bases, leaving 6 bases of the junction unmatched. In DNA, the CDR3 is TGTGCCAGCAGTGAACTGAGCGGGACCTCCAAAAACATTCAGTACTTC. Residues: CASSELSGTSKNIQYF.

The chain carries TRBV7-2 and TRBJ2-7, with D possibly matching TRBD1 (6 bases). There are 15 residues in the CDR3. Trimming pared 1 base from V and 1 base from J, leaving 11 bases between. Germline CDR1 and CDR2: SGHTA and FQGNSA. The CDR3 spells CASSLDGTYSYEQYF. CDR3 bases: TGTGCCAGCAGCTTAGACGGGACATATTCCTACGAGCAGTACTTC. Complete variable domain (other parts from reference TRBV7-2 and TRBJ2-7): GAGVSQSPSNKVTEKGKDVELRCDPISGHTALYWYRQSLGQGLEFLIYFQGNSAPDKSGLPSDRFSAERTGGSVSTLTIQRTQQEDSAVYLCASSLDGTYSYEQYFGPGTRLTVT.

This chain connects TRBV11-3 to TRBJ2-1; 14 bases fit TRBD2. The CDR3 contains 16 residues. With 0 bases clipped from V and 7 bases from J, the junction kept 2 bases outside the gene matches. Germline CDR1 reads SGHNT; CDR2 reads YENEEA. As DNA, the CDR3 is TGTGCCAGCAGCTTAGACGGGACTAGCGGGAGAAATGAGCAGTTCTTC. Protein: CASSLDGTSGRNEQFF.

This chain joins TRBV6-5 and TRBJ2-1; a possible D gene is TRBD1 (6 bases). V lost 6 bases, J lost 9 bases, and 21 bases lay in between. In germline, CDR1 is MNHEY, CDR2 SVGAGI. The CDR3 is 15 amino acids. The CDR3 here is CASRVQGSIVGEQFF. The CDR3 bases are TGTGCCAGCAGGGTGCAGGGGTCGATTGTAGGTGAGCAGTTCTTC.

The chain is built from TRBV15 and TRBJ2-1, with TRBD2 matching 11 bases. J was trimmed by 5 bases and V by 0 bases; bases with no gene match: 9. Germline CDR1 and CDR2: LNHNV and YYDKDF (reference sequence). This CDR3 has 18 residues. CDR3 loop: CATSRDWGLAVKNNEQFF. The CDR3 coding sequence is TGTGCCACCAGCAGAGATTGGGGACTAGCGGTTAAAAACAATGAGCAGTTCTTC.

This chain uses TRBV29-1 with TRBJ2-5; no clear D gene. CDR3 size: 13 residues. Germline V CDR1 and CDR2: SQVTM, ANQGSEA. V was cut by 7 bases and J by 1 base, with 13 bases left in between. In DNA form, the CDR3 reads TGCAGCGCCGCGCGCCTTTCCCAAGAGACCCAGTACTTC. Translation gives CSAARLSQETQYF.

This clone was seen once. CDR3 nucleotide sequence: TGTGCCAGCAGTTTAGGGGGGACTAGCGGGAGAGTGCAGTACTTC. Protein: CASSLGGTSGRVQYF. This sequence joins TRBV28 and TRBJ2-7, with TRBD2 matching 14 bases. The V gene's germline CDR1 is MDHEN and CDR2 SYDVKM. This CDR3 comprises 15 residues. J lost 9 bases, V lost 2 bases, and 6 bases had no gene match. The full variable domain, with the rest looked up from reference TRBV28 and TRBJ2-7, is DVKVTQSSRYLVKRTGEKVFLECVQDMDHENMFWYRQDPGLGLRLIYFSYDVKMKEKGDIPEGYSVSREKKERFSLILESASTNQTSMYLCASSLGGTSGRVQYFGPGTRLTVT.

This clone has just a few counts. This chain connects TRBV5-3 to TRBJ1-4; D is perhaps TRBD1 (6 bases). TRBV5-3 is recorded as an ORF, its role being uncertain. Trimming left V 7 bases short and J 8 bases short, with 15 bases between. This CDR3 is 13 amino acids long. The CDR3 DNA reads as TGTGCCAGATTCCCAGGGGCAGGCGAAAAACTGTTTTTT. It specifies CARFPGAGEKLFF.

The chain recombines TRBV2 with TRBJ1-6, with D possibly matching TRBD1 (6 bases). The CDR3 is 15 residues long. Trimming shortened V by 6 bases and J by 8 bases, and 17 bases separated the two germline ends. Germline values: CDR1 SNHLY, CDR2 FYNNEI. CDR3 in amino acids: CASRENVGGHSPLHF. CDR3 nucleotide sequence: TGTGCCAGCAGGGAGAATGTAGGGGGGCATTCACCCCTCCACTTT.

The chain joins TRBV29-1 to TRBJ1-1; D not resolved. With 5 bases removed from V and 5 bases from J, the gap between germline ends came to 15 bases. Germline V gene sequence: CDR1 SQVTM, CDR2 ANQGSEA. This CDR3 has 13 residues. The CDR3 sequence is CSVLGSMGTEAFF. The CDR3 region has the DNA TGCAGCGTTCTCGGCTCCATGGGGACTGAAGCTTTCTTT.

V and J are TRBV2 and TRBJ1-5; TRBD1 matches at 7 bases. In germline, CDR1 is SNHLY, CDR2 FYNNEI. The CDR3 is made up of 15 amino acids. The V gene end was trimmed by 1 base and the J gene end by 1 base; junction bases not matched to a gene: 1. The CDR3 region is CASSEGRGSNQPQHF. The CDR3 DNA sequence: TGTGCCAGCAGTGAAGGCAGGGGGAGCAATCAGCCCCAGCATTTT. Using reference TRBV2 and TRBJ1-5 for the parts outside the CDR3, the full variable domain is EPEVTQTPSHQVTQMGQEVILRCVPISNHLYFYWYRQILGQKVEFLVSFYNNEISEKSEIFDDQFSVERPDGSNFTLKIRSTKLEDSAMYFCASSEGRGSNQPQHFGDGTRLSIL.

This clone was seen once. The chain employs TRBV19 and TRBJ1-2; TRBD1 matches at 10 bases. J gave up 5 bases and V 4 bases, and 4 bases lay outside the gene matches. Germline V gene sequence: CDR1 LNHDA, CDR2 SQIVND (reference sequence). This CDR3 is built from 14 residues. The CDR3 nucleotides are TGTGCCAGTAGTACGACAGGGGGCGAGTATGGCTACACCTTC. Protein sequence: CASSTTGGEYGYTF.